Included here is one T cell receptor beta chain sequence, with context. Antigen: not known. These data come from a study of graft-versus-host responses after intestinal transplantation. Germline V lookup: CDR1 MDHEN, CDR2 SYDVKM. The CDR3 sequence is 13 residues long. The ends were cut back, 7 bases at V and 3 bases at J, with 12 bases in the middle. Here immunoSEQ multiplex PCR was the method, and the copy in TCRdb shows in-frame clones only, minus some. Of 80,000 to 90,000 clones listed, roughly 90% were seen once; the top ten hold around 0.11%. This sample comprised unstimulated CD4+ T cells sorted from spleen or lymph node cells, obtained before intestinal transplant. The source is a human donor who received an intestinal transplant. The V gene is TRBV28, the J gene TRBJ1-1; D is ambiguous. This chain's CDR3 is CASTSGYYTEAFF. Here the CDR3 DNA reads TGTGCCAGCACCTCGGGGTACTACACTGAAGCTTTCTTT. Drawing the rest from reference TRBV28 and TRBJ1-1, the complete variable domain is DVKVTQSSRYLVKRTGEKVFLECVQDMDHENMFWYRQDPGLGLRLIYFSYDVKMKEKGDIPEGYSVSREKKERFSLILESASTNQTSMYLCASTSGYYTEAFFGQGTRLTVV.